The source of this T cell receptor (beta chain) is a study of blood T cell repertoires in COVID-19. Background on the study: The study drew acute and convalescent COVID-19 samples from the United States, Italy and Spain. In each case, the material was cDNA or gDNA derived from T cells, B-cell-depleted T cells, or PBMCs.

As originally analysed: Counts of nucleated cells, estimated from reference gene primer amplification, were obtained. Produced via immunoSEQ multiplex PCR; TCRdb's table is partial and in-frame only. V, J and clone size derive from that table, while D and trimming were established from the DNA sequence. The sample holds 70,000 to 90,000 clones; 88% are singletons and the top ten take approximately 46%. CDR3 size: 13 residues. Trimming took off 2 bases at V and 9 bases at J, with 11 bases between the two ends. Germline V gives CDR1 ENHRY, CDR2 SYGVKD. The chain recombines TRBV10-3 with TRBJ1-5, with no clear D. This TCR was sampled from a human donor in a cohort sampled during active COVID-19. Input material: peripheral blood. This CDR3 is CAISEDILGPQHF. The DNA of the CDR3 is TGTGCCATCAGTGAGGACATTCTGGGGCCCCAGCATTTT.